This TCR beta chain was sequenced for a study of T cell repertoires in cytomegalovirus infection. In the study overall: The public TCR beta signatures pointed to both CMV infection and matching HLA type. Study-wide points: There were HLA-C-restricted CMV-specific TCR beta clonotypes dominating the ex vivo response. Totalled public TCR beta family frequency picked out people who carried CMV plus the relevant HLA.

The CDR3 covers 12 residues. V was pared by 5 bases and J by 6 bases, with 10 bases between. Germline V gives CDR1 MGHRA, CDR2 YSYEKL. To note about this clonotype: Its antigen is not identified.

From the reads, TCRdb called clonotypes with MiXCR, one entry per CDR3 protein. The data hold almost 550,000 distinct CDR3 sequences, with 16% observed a single time. Material: CD8+ T cells from PBMCs. This TCR was recovered from a human donor in good health (CMV status not recorded). Some clones in this sample may be carry-over from other donors' samples. The V call is TRBV4-1, the J call TRBJ1-2; no clear D. CDR3 region: CASSKARDGYTF. DNA of the CDR3: TGCGCCAGCAGCAAAGCTCGGGATGGCTACACCTTC.